This T cell receptor (beta chain) was sequenced during a study of response to subunit inactivated influenza vaccine. MiXCR was run by TCRdb on the RT-PCR reads, yielding one entry per CDR3 protein. The data hold around 480,000 distinct CDR3 sequences, with over 9.5% observed a single time. Germline-derived CDR1 and CDR2 are DFQATT and SNEGSKA (reference sequence). The CDR3 extends over 15 amino acids. Trimming took off 2 bases at V and 2 bases at J, with 13 bases between the two ends. This chain links TRBV20-1 with TRBJ2-1; D gene unclear. The receptor was isolated from a man aged 50-60 years who received an inactivated influenza vaccine. Sequencing was performed on PBMCs from blood, taken 45 days after vaccination. The CDR3 DNA reads as TGCAGTGCTAGACAGACCGGGCTCGCCTACAATGAGCAGTTCTTC. This sequence encodes CSARQTGLAYNEQFF.